Shown below are 22 T cell receptor beta chains from a single sample sequenced in a study of a mutant IDH1 vaccine in newly diagnosed glioma. Time point given: week 11, during vaccination. Each dose of the vaccine consisted of 300 ug of mutant IDH1 20-mer peptide, with topical imiquimod. Assay used: immunoSEQ multiplex PCR; TCRdb lists only in-frame clones, some missing. The sample lists about 40,000 clones, roughly 84% occurring once. These receptors are not linked to any known antigen. The specimen comprised PBMCs, sampled from a glioma patient whose treatment included an IDH1 peptide vaccine. The source of these receptors is a man aged 40-49 years with glioma.

In its sample, this clone was seen once. The CDR3 DNA reads as TGTGCCAGCAGCCACACAGGGGGCGCGGGAGATACGCAGTATTTT. Protein: CASSHTGGAGDTQYF. The chain is built from TRBV7-9 and TRBJ2-3; 9 bases map to TRBD1. With V trimmed by 5 bases and J by 5 bases, 8 bases remained unmatched. The CDR3 totals 15 residues. Germline V lookup: CDR1 SEHNR, CDR2 FQNEAQ (reference sequence).

J is TRBJ2-1 and V is TRBV19; D is ambiguous. Trimming removed 3 bases from V and 8 bases from J, with 5 bases in between. CDR1 and CDR2 from the germline V gene are LNHDA and SQIVND (reference sequence). This CDR3 spans 11 amino acids. CDR3 in amino acids: CASSIRYEQFF. In DNA, the CDR3 is TGTGCCAGTAGTATTAGGTATGAGCAGTTCTTC.

A single count supports this clone. The chain is built from TRBV27 and TRBJ1-4, with a weak D call TRBD1 (6 bases). This CDR3 is built from 14 residues. CDR1 and CDR2 from the germline V gene are MNHEY and SMNVEV (reference sequence). V was cut by 6 bases and J by 5 bases, with 13 bases left in between. CDR3 protein: CASRPGHRNEKLFF. The CDR3 DNA is TGTGCCAGCAGGCCGGGACATAGGAATGAAAAACTGTTTTTT.

The chain uses TRBV14 and TRBJ1-1, with D possibly matching TRBD1 (5 bases). This CDR3 spans 14 amino acids. Trimming pared 2 bases from V and 1 base from J, leaving 8 bases between. In germline, CDR1 is SGHDN, CDR2 FVKESK. CDR3 sequence (DNA): TGTGCCAGCAGCCAAAGAACAGGGAACACTGAAGCTTTCTTT. Translating gives CASSQRTGNTEAFF.

Here the CDR3 DNA reads TGCGCCAGCAGCTCGGGACAGCCTTATGGCTACACCTTC. Translated, it gives CASSSGQPYGYTF. The chain couples TRBV5-1 to TRBJ1-2; 7 bases are shared with TRBD1. Germline values: CDR1 SGHRS, CDR2 YFSETQ. This CDR3 comprises 13 residues. V shed 3 bases and J 5 bases; nucleotides not matched to a gene: 4.

The chain couples TRBV18 to TRBJ1-2; maybe TRBD1 (5 bases). V shed 5 bases and J shed 6 bases, with 13 bases lying between them. CDR3 size: 13 residues. Germline CDR1 reads KGHSH; CDR2 reads LQKENI. CDR3 protein: CASSEGQMDGYTF. CDR3 sequence (DNA): TGTGCCAGCTCAGAGGGGCAGATGGATGGCTACACCTTC.

As DNA, the CDR3 is TGTGCCAGCAGCAAACAGGGTATGCAGCCCCAGCATTTT. Protein sequence: CASSKQGMQPQHF. The rearrangement uses TRBV9 and TRBJ1-5, with D tentatively TRBD1 (6 bases). This CDR3 is 13 amino acids long. Trimming removed 4 bases from V and 7 bases from J, with 12 bases in between. Germline lookup yields CDR1 SGDLS and CDR2 YYNGEE.

This clone turned up a few times. J is TRBJ2-5 and V is TRBV7-2; D is perhaps TRBD1 (5 bases). V lost 5 bases to trimming and J lost 0 bases, with 13 bases between them. From germline, CDR1 is SGHTA and CDR2 FQGNSA. The CDR3 runs to 15 residues. This chain's CDR3 is CASSRQTSNQETQYF. For the CDR3, the DNA is TGTGCCAGCAGCAGACAGACATCAAACCAAGAGACCCAGTACTTC. The variable domain in full, completed from reference TRBV7-2 and TRBJ2-5, reads GAGVSQSPSNKVTEKGKDVELRCDPISGHTALYWYRQSLGQGLEFLIYFQGNSAPDKSGLPSDRFSAERTGGSVSTLTIQRTQQEDSAVYLCASSRQTSNQETQYFGPGTRLLVL.

J is TRBJ1-3 and V is TRBV11-2; D is unclear. Germline values: CDR1 SGHAT, CDR2 FQNNGV. V was trimmed by 2 bases and J by 2 bases, leaving 10 bases between them. CDR3 length equals 15 residues. CDR3 DNA sequence: TGTGCCAGCAGCTTATTATCTGGGCCTGGAAACACCATATATTTT. Translating it yields CASSLLSGPGNTIYF. The complete variable domain, with remaining parts taken from reference TRBV11-2 and TRBJ1-3, reads EAGVAQSPRYKIIEKRQSVAFWCNPISGHATLYWYQQILGQGPKLLIQFQNNGVVDDSQLPKDRFSAERLKGVDSTLKIQPAKLEDSAVYLCASSLLSGPGNTIYFGEGSWLTVV.

This clone has just one count. The chain is built from TRBV7-9 and TRBJ2-7; D uncertain. Looked up from germline, CDR1 is SEHNR and CDR2 is FQNEAQ (reference sequence). CDR3 length equals 15 residues. Trimming pared 7 bases from V and 0 bases from J, leaving 16 bases between. The CDR3 nucleotides read TGTGCCAGCACCCGAAACACCGTGGGCTCCTACGAGCAGTACTTC. Translation gives CASTRNTVGSYEQYF.

In its sample, this clone was seen a few times. CDR3 sequence (DNA): TGCGCCAGCAGCTTGGACACAGATACGCAGTATTTT. As protein: CASSLDTDTQYF. V and J are TRBV5-1 and TRBJ2-3; D unresolved. Germline V gene sequence: CDR1 SGHRS, CDR2 YFSETQ. This CDR3 has 12 amino acids. Trimming took 0 bases from V and 2 from J, leaving 1 base between them.

The V call is TRBV2, the J call TRBJ2-3; no firm D call. Between the trimmed V and J ends, which lost 5 bases and 0 bases, there was a span of 3 bases. Germline V gives CDR1 SNHLY, CDR2 FYNNEI. The CDR3 extends over 12 amino acids. This chain's CDR3 is CASSFSTDTQYF. The CDR3 DNA is TGTGCCAGCAGTTTTAGCACAGATACGCAGTATTTT.

The CDR3 sequence: CASSQVAPGLAGGPADTQYF. CDR3 nucleotide sequence: TGCGCCAGCAGCCAAGTTGCCCCGGGACTAGCGGGAGGGCCCGCAGATACGCAGTATTTT. The chain joins TRBV4-1 to TRBJ2-3; 16 nucleotides line up with TRBD2. After removal of 1 base from V and 4 bases from J, the junction contained 11 bases not matched to a gene. This CDR3 spans 20 amino acids. Germline V gene sequence: CDR1 MGHRA, CDR2 YSYEKL.

In its sample, this clone was seen once. This sequence joins TRBV4-2 and TRBJ1-2; a possible D gene is TRBD1 (5 bases). The CDR3 spans 17 residues. Germline V gene data show CDR1 as LGHNA and CDR2 as YNFKEQ. With 0 bases removed from V and 5 bases from J, the gap between germline ends came to 19 bases. The CDR3 DNA is TGTGCCAGCAGCCAAGATCACAGGTCCCTGGGTCTGTATGGCTACACCTTC. Translated, it gives CASSQDHRSLGLYGYTF.

This clone was seen just once. The V call is TRBV11-2, the J call TRBJ2-3; maybe TRBD1 (5 bases). CDR1 and CDR2 from the germline V gene are SGHAT and FQNNGV. V was clipped by 4 bases and J by 2 bases, with 19 bases between them. The CDR3 consists of 17 residues. The CDR3 region has the DNA TGTGCCAGCAGCTCACCCCCCGGACACCTCTACACAGATACGCAGTATTTT. This gives the protein CASSSPPGHLYTDTQYF.

The chain joins TRBV9 to TRBJ2-7; 7 bases are shared with TRBD2. Germline lookup yields CDR1 SGDLS and CDR2 YYNGEE. After removal of 3 bases from V and 5 bases from J, the junction contained 5 bases not matched to a gene. This CDR3 is built from 13 residues. CDR3 DNA: TGTGCCAGCAGCGAGGGAGGGAGCGACGAGCAGTACTTC. As protein: CASSEGGSDEQYF.

The chain links TRBV5-4 to TRBJ1-1; TRBD1 agrees at 8 bases. With 4 bases clipped from V and 4 bases from J, the junction kept 15 bases outside the gene matches. This CDR3 region has 17 residues. Germline V lookup: CDR1 SGHNT, CDR2 YYREEE (reference sequence). The CDR3 bases are TGTGCCAGCAGCCTGTGGGGGACAGGCAAAAGGGGCACTGAAGCTTTCTTT. As protein: CASSLWGTGKRGTEAFF.

The chain recombines TRBV7-8 with TRBJ1-4, with 9 bases matching TRBD1. The CDR3 has 14 amino acids. Germline trimming cut 3 bases from V and 5 bases from J; bases unmatched to any gene: 1. Germline V gives CDR1 SGHVS, CDR2 FQNEAQ. The CDR3 protein is CASSLTGGNEKLFF. The CDR3 nucleotides read TGTGCCAGCAGCTTGACAGGGGGGAATGAAAAACTGTTTTTT.

The chain carries TRBV29-1 and TRBJ2-7; the D is unclear. Looked up from germline, CDR1 is SQVTM and CDR2 is ANQGSEA. V was shortened by 7 bases and J by 0 bases, with 13 bases between the two germline ends. The length of the CDR3 is 13 residues. This CDR3 is CSALEQSSYEQYF. CDR3 bases: TGCAGCGCCCTTGAACAGAGCTCCTACGAGCAGTACTTC.

The chain employs TRBV5-1 and TRBJ2-7, with 9 positions matching TRBD2. J was trimmed by 2 bases and V by 0 bases; bases with no gene match: 9. The CDR3 is 17 residues long. Germline values: CDR1 SGHRS, CDR2 YFSETQ. The CDR3 spells CASSLDFQAGGTYEQYF. CDR3 DNA: TGCGCCAGCAGCTTGGATTTCCAAGCGGGAGGAACCTACGAGCAGTACTTC.

The chain carries TRBV9 and TRBJ2-7; 9 bases agree with TRBD1. The CDR3 sequence is 16 residues long. Losses at the gene ends were 0 bases for V and 3 bases for J; bases not matched to a gene: 7. The germline CDR1 and CDR2 sequences are SGDLS and YYNGEE. Here the CDR3 DNA reads TGTGCCAGCAGCGTAGATGCCGGGACAGGGTACTACGAGCAGTACTTC. Amino acids: CASSVDAGTGYYEQYF.

V usage is TRBV7-9 and J usage is TRBJ1-4, with TRBD1 as a possible D gene (6 bases). The V and J ends lost 5 bases and 8 bases respectively, with 9 bases between them. Per germline, CDR1 SEHNR and CDR2 FQNEAQ (reference sequence). The CDR3 sequence is 12 residues long. CDR3 bases: TGTGCCAGCAGCAGGGGGTTGGAAAAACTGTTTTTT. Translating gives CASSRGLEKLFF.